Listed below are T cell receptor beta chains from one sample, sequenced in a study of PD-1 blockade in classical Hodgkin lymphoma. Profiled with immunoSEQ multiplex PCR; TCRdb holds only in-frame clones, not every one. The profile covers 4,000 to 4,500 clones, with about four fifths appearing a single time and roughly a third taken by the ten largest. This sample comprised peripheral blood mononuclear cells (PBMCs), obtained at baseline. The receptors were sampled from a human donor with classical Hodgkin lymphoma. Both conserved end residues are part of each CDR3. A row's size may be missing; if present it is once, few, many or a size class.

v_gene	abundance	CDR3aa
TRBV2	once	CASILRTDTQYF
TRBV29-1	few	CSVETSGKGGEQYF
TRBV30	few	CAWGRDTENEKLFF
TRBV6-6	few	CAIPFRQGSQYGYTF
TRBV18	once	CASSPPSVGKTGTEAFF
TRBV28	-	CASSLVEWGEQFF
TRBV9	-	CASSVGDRVLGDGYTF
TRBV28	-	CASSPRAGRGTF
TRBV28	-	CASSPEGGNEQFF
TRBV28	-	CASTQGVGRGSNEQFF
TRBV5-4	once	CASSRGLAYEQYF
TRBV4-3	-	CASSRGVNDGAYF
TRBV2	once	CASGARLVDGTQYF
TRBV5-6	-	CASSLYDRNQPQHF
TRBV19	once	CASSIVSEGNQPQHF
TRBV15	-	CATSRGWGENTDTQYF
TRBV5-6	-	CASSLAVGWVGNTIYF
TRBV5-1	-	CASSSPPGQGPTGQYF
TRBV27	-	CASSPGGANTEAFF
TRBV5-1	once	CASSPSGGNNQPQHF
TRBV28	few	CASSSWSSGANVLTF
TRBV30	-	CAWSVTGLSTDTQYF
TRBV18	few	CASSPDYSNQPQHF
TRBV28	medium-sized	CASSPDSGIIAYEQYF
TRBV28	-	CASGRVDNEQFF
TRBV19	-	CASSNRGLDTQYF
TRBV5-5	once	CASSPPGGRSGNTIYF
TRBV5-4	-	CASSLGGFRRGELFF
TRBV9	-	CASTPSGTSTDTQYF
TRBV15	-	CATSGELRQGAGQPQHF
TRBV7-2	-	CASSLTGDPYTEAFF
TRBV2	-	CASTRDSIDNQPQHF
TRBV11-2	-	CASSGVRGRTKNIQYF
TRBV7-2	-	CASRLEGSSYNSPLHF
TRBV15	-	CATSRDWQGVEETQYF
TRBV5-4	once	CASSLVSGGGSTDTQYF
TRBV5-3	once	CARSTTGTKANEQFF
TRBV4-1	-	CASSLTPAGGPRGTQYF
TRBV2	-	CASRVGNQPQHF
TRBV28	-	CSASGTGYTEAFF
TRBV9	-	CASSMGPSLSGNTIYF
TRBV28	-	CAGSFNEQYF
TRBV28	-	CASIPGQGVDQPQHF
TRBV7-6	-	CASSRGRLLGGMNTGELFF
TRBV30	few	CAWEGTSGFTDTQYF
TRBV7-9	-	CASSSTKGGYTF
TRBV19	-	CASSSTRTGGRHNEQFF
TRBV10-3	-	CAISMDSPSTDTQYF
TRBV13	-	CASSRRGTGVEKLFF
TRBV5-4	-	CASSLDGKNIQYF
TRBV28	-	CASSNQGPGINEQFF
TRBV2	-	CASSEAQGYGYTF
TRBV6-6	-	CASRPRAKNTEAFF
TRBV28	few	CASSLFPDEQFF
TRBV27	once	CASSDTLTSVGNEQFF